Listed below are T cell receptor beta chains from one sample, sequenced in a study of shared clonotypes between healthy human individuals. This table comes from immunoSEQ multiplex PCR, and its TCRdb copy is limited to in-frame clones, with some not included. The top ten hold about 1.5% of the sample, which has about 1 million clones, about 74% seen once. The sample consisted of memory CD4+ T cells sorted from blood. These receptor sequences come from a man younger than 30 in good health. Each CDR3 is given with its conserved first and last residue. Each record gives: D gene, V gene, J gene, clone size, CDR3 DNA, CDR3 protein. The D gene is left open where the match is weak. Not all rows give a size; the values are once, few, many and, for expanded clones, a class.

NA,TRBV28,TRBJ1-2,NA,TGTGCCAGCAGCAATAGTCCCGCTCATGGCTACACCTTC,CASSNSPAHGYTF
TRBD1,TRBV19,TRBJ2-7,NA,TGTGCCAGTAGTATAGCTGGGACAGCCTACTACGAGCAGTACTTC,CASSIAGTAYYEQYF
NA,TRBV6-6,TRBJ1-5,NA,TGTGCCAGCAGTTACGGCGGTAGCAATCAGCCCCAGCATTTT,CASSYGGSNQPQHF
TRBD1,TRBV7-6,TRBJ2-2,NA,TGTGCCAGCAGCTTATACAGGGGATCTGGGGAGCTGTTTTTT,CASSLYRGSGELFF
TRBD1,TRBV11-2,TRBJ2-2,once,TGTGCCAGCAGCTTTTTGGGACAGGGTGGCACCGGGGAGCTGTTTTTT,CASSFLGQGGTGELFF
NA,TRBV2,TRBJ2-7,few,TGTGCCAGCATGTTGGCTTACGAGCAGTACTTC,CASMLAYEQYF
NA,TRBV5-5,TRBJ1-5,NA,TGTGCCAGCAGCTTAACAGGGATTCTTCAGCCCCAGCATTTT,CASSLTGILQPQHF
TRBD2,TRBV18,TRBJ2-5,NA,TGTGCCAGCCACTGGACTAGCGGGAGCCCAGAGACCCAGTACTTC,CASHWTSGSPETQYF
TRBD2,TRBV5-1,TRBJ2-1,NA,TGCGCCAGCAGCTTCTTAGCGGGAGAGGCCTACAATGAGCAGTTCTTC,CASSFLAGEAYNEQFF
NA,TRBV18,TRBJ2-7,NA,TGTGCCAGCTCCCGAGGCGAGGCCCTGTTCTACGAGCAGTACTTC,CASSRGEALFYEQYF
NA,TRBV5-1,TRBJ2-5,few,TGCGCCAGCAGCTTGGGAGGGGCAGTCCAAGAGACCCAGTACTTC,CASSLGGAVQETQYF